At least ten counts were recorded for the clone carrying this TCR beta chain. This specimen belongs to a study of regulatory T cells in long-lasting Graves disease. The time point denotes: persistent/refractory GD, antithyroid drugs over 5 years with positive TRAb. From PBMCs, RNA was extracted and then used to make the TCR library. Investigators report Graves' disease was diagnosed under American Thyroid Association guidelines. Peripheral blood, approximately 9 milliliters of it, was drawn into EDTA tubes. This CDR3 spans 18 amino acids. Trimming pared 2 bases from V and 2 bases from J, leaving 21 bases between. Germline CDR1 reads MNHEY; CDR2 reads SMNVEV (reference sequence). Arm-PCR with iRepertoire HTBI primers amplified the CDR3 regions for these TCR beta libraries. TCRdb passed the multiplex PCR reads through MiXCR, listing each CDR3 protein once. The table records about 460,000 distinct CDR3 sequences, around a fifth of them present only once.

This receptor was taken from a female donor with Graves disease. Here the sequenced sample was peripheral blood mononuclear cells (PBMCs), taken when the disease was refractory, from a patient treated with antithyroid drugs. The chain uses TRBV27 and TRBJ1-2; a possible D gene is TRBD1 (6 bases). The CDR3 DNA sequence: TGTGCCAGCAGTTTAATCGCCCACAGGGTAGACCCCAACTATGGCTACACCTTC. The encoded protein is CASSLIAHRVDPNYGYTF.